These 4 T cell receptor beta chains share one sample of origin, sequenced in a study of blood T cell repertoires in COVID-19. The method was immunoSEQ multiplex PCR; TCRdb's version includes in-frame clones alone and lacks a portion of them. The sample holds 130,000 or so clones, around 81% seen once. The sample comprised peripheral blood. The receptors derive from a human donor in a cohort sampled during active COVID-19.

The chain carries TRBV27 and TRBJ2-3; D is unresolved. From germline, CDR1 is MNHEY and CDR2 SMNVEV (reference sequence). The CDR3 totals 14 residues. Between the trimmed V and J ends, which lost 3 bases and 6 bases, there was a span of 13 bases. The CDR3 region is CASSLGHNRDTQYF. In DNA form, the CDR3 reads TGTGCCAGCAGTTTGGGCCACAATAGGGATACGCAGTATTTT.

The genes are TRBV11-1 and TRBJ2-7, with no clear D. The germline V gene encodes CDR1 SGHAT and CDR2 FQDESV (reference sequence). The V gene lost 0 bases and the J gene lost 3 bases, with 3 bases spanning the gap. The CDR3 has 12 amino acids. The CDR3 sequence: CASSLAGYEQYF. DNA for the CDR3: TGTGCCAGCAGCTTAGCCGGCTACGAGCAGTACTTC.

The rearrangement links TRBV5-1 to TRBJ1-2; 7 positions agree with TRBD1. V was clipped by 4 bases and J by 5 bases; unmatched bases: 11. CDR3 length equals 15 residues. Germline V lookup: CDR1 SGHRS, CDR2 YFSETQ. CDR3 residues: CASSRDRESSYGYTF. The CDR3 coding sequence is TGCGCCAGCAGCAGAGACAGGGAATCCAGTTATGGCTACACCTTC.

The chain is built from TRBV5-6 and TRBJ2-7; TRBD2 agrees at 12 bases. CDR1 and CDR2 from the germline V gene are SGHDT and YYEEEE. The trim removed 2 bases at V and 2 bases at J, leaving 11 bases unmatched. The CDR3 has 18 amino acids. The CDR3: CASSFLAGGYQNTYEQYF. CDR3 nucleotides: TGTGCCAGCAGCTTTCTAGCGGGAGGGTACCAGAACACCTACGAGCAGTACTTC.